What follows describes a single T cell receptor delta chain. No antigen is known for it. The sample originates from a study of Vδ1+ human thymocytes. General study findings and limits: Around 18% of thymic delta-chain sequences were Vdelta2, with few Vdelta3, unlike blood Vdelta1+ controls. Highly polyclonal TRG and TRD repertoires with Gaussian CDR3 length distributions appeared in thymus.

The CDR3 totals 22 residues. Germline V gene sequence: CDR1 TSWWSYY, CDR2 QGS. J lost 0 bases, V lost 0 bases, and 17 bases had no gene match. The template was reverse-transcribed extracted RNA. Pooled V-gene forward primers with one constant-region reverse primer generated the CDR3 amplicons by multiplex PCR. TCRdb re-called the multiplex PCR reads through CATT. The sample lists about 58,000 delta-chain clones, roughly 16% occurring once. The receptor was derived from a girl in the first two years of life who had congenital heart surgery. The sequenced sample was Vdelta1+ gamma-delta thymocytes from the thymus. Subset reported: FACS-sorted CD3+ TCRalphabeta- TCRVdelta1+ TCRVdelta2- thymocytes. This chain connects TRDV1 to TRDJ1; 12 bases are shared with TRDD3. CDR3 sequence: CALGELGFGRLGDTSDTDKLIF. The CDR3 nucleotides are TGTGCTCTTGGGGAACTAGGTTTCGGGCGGCTGGGGGATACGTCGGACACCGATAAACTCATCTTT.